These T cell receptor beta chains were read from a single sample in a study of OX40 agonist ivuxolimab in advanced cancers. Method: immunoSEQ multiplex PCR; TCRdb's copy keeps in-frame clones and lacks some. The table includes roughly 80,000 clones, 85% to 95% detected once. The material sequenced was CD4+ or CD8+ T cells sorted from blood, taken in a trial of the OX40 agonist ivuxolimab. The receptors were sampled from an adult with an advanced solid tumor such as melanoma, head and neck, liver or kidney cancer. Each CDR3 is given with its conserved first and last residue. Each record gives: V gene, J gene, clone size, D gene, CDR3 DNA, CDR3 protein. A D gene is named only where the DNA matches it firmly. The size of a clone is reported for some rows only, either as once, few or many, or as a class for expanded clones.

TRBV27	TRBJ1-2	.	.	TGTGCCACCAGTGGTGGGAACAAAGGTGGCTACACCTTC	CATSGGNKGGYTF
TRBV18	TRBJ2-1	.	.	TGTGCCAGCCGGGACCGACTAAGCTCCTACAATGAGCAGTTCTTC	CASRDRLSSYNEQFF
TRBV7-6	TRBJ2-7	.	.	TGTGCCAGCAGTCGAATTAGCTCCTACGAGCAGTACTTC	CASSRISSYEQYF
TRBV27	TRBJ1-2	.	TRBD1	TGTGCCAGCAGTTTATCCCCGACAGGGGGCGTGGACTATGGCTACACCTTC	CASSLSPTGGVDYGYTF
TRBV21-1	TRBJ1-1	once	.	TGTGCCAGCAGGAAAGACAAGCCGGCCCCCGACAGAAATGGGGTTGGGGACACTGAAGCTTTCTTT	CASRKDKPAPDRNGVGDTEAFF
TRBV9	TRBJ2-3	.	.	TGTGCCAGCAGCGTAATGGGGCCACCCACCCCAGATACGCAGTATTTT	CASSVMGPPTPDTQYF
TRBV29-1	TRBJ1-2	.	.	TGCAGCGTTGAAAAGACAGGCGGTGGCTACACCTTC	CSVEKTGGGYTF
TRBV4-2	TRBJ2-5	.	.	TGTGCCAGCAGCCAACTAGGACAAACGCAAGAGGCCCAGTACTTC	CASSQLGQTQEAQYF
TRBV5-1	TRBJ2-2	once	.	TGCGCCAGCAGCCCCGCGAACACCGGGGAGCTGTTTTTT	CASSPANTGELFF
TRBV7-9	TRBJ2-7	.	TRBD2	TGTGCCAGCAGCTTAAGAACTAGCGGGGGGTACGAGCAGTACTTC	CASSLRTSGGYEQYF
TRBV14	TRBJ1-1	.	.	TGTGCCAGCAGCCAAAGTTTAGACACTGAAGCTTTCTTT	CASSQSLDTEAFF
TRBV7-2	TRBJ1-2	.	.	TGTGCCAGCAGCTTAGACGGGCACGGCCCCCCTAACTATGGCTACACCTTC	CASSLDGHGPPNYGYTF
TRBV27	TRBJ2-2	.	.	TGTGCCAGCAGTTTATACTCAGCGAACACCGGGGAGCTGTTTTTT	CASSLYSANTGELFF
TRBV6-6	TRBJ1-2	.	.	TGTGCCAGCAGTCAGGGTTCGGGTGGCTACACCTTC	CASSQGSGGYTF
TRBV29-1	TRBJ2-1	.	.	TGCAGCGTTGTGAAGGGACAACGGTACAATGAGCAGTTCTTC	CSVVKGQRYNEQFF
TRBV7-2	TRBJ1-1	.	TRBD1	TGTGCCAGCAGCCGACGGGGGCAGGGGGCCACTGAAGCTTTCTTT	CASSRRGQGATEAFF
TRBV19	TRBJ2-2	.	.	TGTGCCAGTACCCCTCCGGGGGCGAACACCGGGGAGCTGTTTTTT	CASTPPGANTGELFF
TRBV27	TRBJ2-7	once	.	TGTGCCAGCAGTTTATCGGCAGGGCTTACCTACGAGCAGTACTTC	CASSLSAGLTYEQYF
TRBV27	TRBJ2-5	.	TRBD2	TGTGCCAGCAGTTCGATATTGGCCGGGACTAGCGGCTCTGTGCGGGGAGAGACCCAGTACTTC	CASSSILAGTSGSVRGETQYF
TRBV27	TRBJ1-4	.	.	TGTGCCAGCATGGGCCACGGGGCGCAAACTAATGAAAAACTGTTTTTT	CASMGHGAQTNEKLFF
TRBV29-1	TRBJ2-3	.	TRBD1	TGCAGCGTGGAATCAATCCAGGGGGCCGACACAGATACGCAGTATTTT	CSVESIQGADTDTQYF
TRBV5-4	TRBJ2-7	.	.	TGTGCCAGCAGCTTGGAGGGGGGGGGCTACGAGCAGTACTTC	CASSLEGGGYEQYF
TRBV5-1	TRBJ2-7	.	TRBD1	TGCGCCAGCAGCCTACAGGGGGCCGGGAACGAGCAGTACTTC	CASSLQGAGNEQYF
TRBV7-2	TRBJ2-2	.	.	TGTGCCAGCACCATCATCCGACAGGGGGAGCTGTTTTTT	CASTIIRQGELFF
TRBV19	TRBJ2-7	.	TRBD1	TGTGCCAGTAGTTCCGCGACAGGGCCGTACGAGCAGTACTTC	CASSSATGPYEQYF
TRBV20-1	TRBJ2-1	.	.	TGCAGTTGCCCCGTGGCCAATGAGCAGTTCTTC	CSCPVANEQFF
TRBV28	TRBJ1-6	.	.	TGTGCCAGCAGCAGGGATTACAATTCACCCCTCCACTTT	CASSRDYNSPLHF